This T cell receptor beta chain appears in the sequencing data of a study of control samples from healthy donors and cancer patients (dated by TCRdb to 2018 to 2021). About this clone itself: What this receptor recognizes is not known. Per-nucleotide qualities are absent, and no much larger clonotype sits a single base away.

To prepare the library, the immunoSEQ multiplex PCR assay was applied. TCRdb took over this immuneACCESS table, retaining in-frame rearrangements with V and J assigned. Such tables are incomplete; in checked studies, under half of the missing clones stem from an unresolved V gene, and the remainder is unexplained. The sample contains more than 60,000 clones, approximately 91% of them found a single time. The ten largest account for 9.5% of the sample. Trimming at the junction amounts to 6 bases on V and 3 bases on J, and the germline ends lie 19 bases apart. Taken from the germline V gene (reference sequence), the CDR1 and CDR2 loops are SGHKS and YYEKEE. Reading from cysteine to valine, the CDR3 counts 15 amino acids. Just the 45-base CDR3 DNA is kept, in frame starting at base 1.

The sequence is built from TRBV5-5 and TRBJ2-7; the D gene is unclear. The clonotype originates from a woman in her 50s with colorectal cancer. Sequencing used PBMCs. The base sequence is TGTGCCAGCACCCCCGAAGCTCAGCGTGTCTACGAGCAGTACGTC. Its protein product is CASTPEAQRVYEQYV.